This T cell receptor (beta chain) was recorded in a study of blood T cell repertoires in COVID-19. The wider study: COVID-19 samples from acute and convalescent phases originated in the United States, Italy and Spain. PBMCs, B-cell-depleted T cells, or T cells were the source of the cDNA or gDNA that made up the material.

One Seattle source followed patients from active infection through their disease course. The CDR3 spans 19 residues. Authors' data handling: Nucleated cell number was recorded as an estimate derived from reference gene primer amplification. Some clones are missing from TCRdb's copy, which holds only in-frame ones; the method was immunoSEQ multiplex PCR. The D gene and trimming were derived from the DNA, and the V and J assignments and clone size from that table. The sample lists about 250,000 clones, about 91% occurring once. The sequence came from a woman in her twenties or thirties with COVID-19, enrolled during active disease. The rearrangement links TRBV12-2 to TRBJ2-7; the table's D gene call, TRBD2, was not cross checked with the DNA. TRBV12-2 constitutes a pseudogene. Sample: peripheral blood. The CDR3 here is CASRFFHTDTAGLSYEQYF. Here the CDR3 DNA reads TGTGCAAGTCGCTTTTTCCACACCGACACGGCGGGCCTATCCTACGAGCAGTACTTC.